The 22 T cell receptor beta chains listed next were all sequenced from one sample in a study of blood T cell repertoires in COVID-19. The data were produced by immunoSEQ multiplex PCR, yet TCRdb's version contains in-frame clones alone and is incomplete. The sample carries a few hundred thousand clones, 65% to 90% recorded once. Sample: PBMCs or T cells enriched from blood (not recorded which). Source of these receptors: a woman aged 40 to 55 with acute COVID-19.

The CDR3 coding sequence is TGTGCCAGCAGCCAAAGGAGGCAGGACAGTGCCAATTATAATTCACCCCTCCACTTT. Translation: CASSQRRQDSANYNSPLHF. The V gene is TRBV3-1 (or the pseudogene TRBV3-2), the J gene TRBJ1-6; D may be TRBD1 (6 bases). Germline assignment: CDR1 LGHDT and CDR2 YNNKEL (reference sequence). There are 19 residues in the CDR3. Between the trimmed V and J ends, which lost 2 bases and 4 bases, there was a span of 21 bases.

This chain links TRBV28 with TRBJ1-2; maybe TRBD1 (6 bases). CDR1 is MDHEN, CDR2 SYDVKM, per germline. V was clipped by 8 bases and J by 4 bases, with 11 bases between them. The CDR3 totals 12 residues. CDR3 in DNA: TGTGCCAGCCGTGAGGGGGTCTATGGCTACACCTTC. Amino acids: CASREGVYGYTF.

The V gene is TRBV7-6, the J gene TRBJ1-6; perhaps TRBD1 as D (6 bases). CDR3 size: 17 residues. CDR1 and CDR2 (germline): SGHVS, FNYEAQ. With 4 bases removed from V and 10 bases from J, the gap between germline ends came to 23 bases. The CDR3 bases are TGTGCCAGCAGCTCAGCAGAACAGGGAAAACGGCGCTCACCCCTCCACTTT. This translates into CASSSAEQGKRRSPLHF.

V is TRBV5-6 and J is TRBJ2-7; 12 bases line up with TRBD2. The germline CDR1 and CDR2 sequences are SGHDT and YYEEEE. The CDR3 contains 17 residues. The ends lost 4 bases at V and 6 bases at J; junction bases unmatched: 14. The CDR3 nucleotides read TGTGCCAGCAGCAAACCTTGGCCTAGCGGGAGGGGAGGCGAGCAGTACTTC. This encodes CASSKPWPSGRGGEQYF.

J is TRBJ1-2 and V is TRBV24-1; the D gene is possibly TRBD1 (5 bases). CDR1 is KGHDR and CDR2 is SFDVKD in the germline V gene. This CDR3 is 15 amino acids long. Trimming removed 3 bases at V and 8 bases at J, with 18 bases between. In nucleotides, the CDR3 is TGTGCCACCAGTGATCCGTATGCCGGGGGGTTCGGCTACACCTTC. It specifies CATSDPYAGGFGYTF.

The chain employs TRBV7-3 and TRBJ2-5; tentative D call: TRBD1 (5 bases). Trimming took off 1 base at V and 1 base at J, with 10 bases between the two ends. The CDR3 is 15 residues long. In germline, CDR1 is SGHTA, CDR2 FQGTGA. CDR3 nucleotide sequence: TGTGCCAGCAGCTTAATAGGCCAGGGCCAAGAGACCCAGTACTTC. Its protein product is CASSLIGQGQETQYF. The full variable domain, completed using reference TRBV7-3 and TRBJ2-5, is GAGVSQTPSNKVTEKGKYVELRCDPISGHTALYWYRQSLGQGPEFLIYFQGTGAADDSGLPNDRFFAVRPEGSVSTLKIQRTERGDSAVYLCASSLIGQGQETQYFGPGTRLLVL.

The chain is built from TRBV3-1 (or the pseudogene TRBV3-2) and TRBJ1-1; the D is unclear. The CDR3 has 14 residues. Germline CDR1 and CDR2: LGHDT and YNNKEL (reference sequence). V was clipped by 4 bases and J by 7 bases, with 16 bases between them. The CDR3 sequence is CASSPRQDGNEAFF. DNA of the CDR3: TGTGCCAGCAGCCCAAGACAAGACGGAAATGAAGCTTTCTTT.

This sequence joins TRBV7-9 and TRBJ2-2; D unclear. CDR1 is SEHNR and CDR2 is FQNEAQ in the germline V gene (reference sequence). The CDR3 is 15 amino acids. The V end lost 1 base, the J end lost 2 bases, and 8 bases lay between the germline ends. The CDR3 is CASSLGHLNTGELFF. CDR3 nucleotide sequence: TGTGCCAGCAGCTTAGGGCATTTAAACACCGGGGAGCTGTTTTTT.

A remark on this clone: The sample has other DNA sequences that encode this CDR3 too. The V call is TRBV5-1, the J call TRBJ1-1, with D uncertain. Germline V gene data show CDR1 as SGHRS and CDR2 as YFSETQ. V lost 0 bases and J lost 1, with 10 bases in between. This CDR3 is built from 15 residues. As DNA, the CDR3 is TGCGCCAGCAGCTTGGCCTTGCGAGGGAACACTGAAGCTTTCTTT. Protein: CASSLALRGNTEAFF.

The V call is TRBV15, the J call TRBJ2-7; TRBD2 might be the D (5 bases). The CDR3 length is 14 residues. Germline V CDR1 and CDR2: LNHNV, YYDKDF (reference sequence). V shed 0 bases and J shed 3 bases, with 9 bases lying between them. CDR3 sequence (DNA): TGTGCCACCAGCAGAGATTACGGGAACTACGAGCAGTACTTC. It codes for CATSRDYGNYEQYF. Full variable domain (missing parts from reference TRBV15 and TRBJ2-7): DAMVIQNPRYQVTQFGKPVTLSCSQTLNHNVMYWYQQKSSQAPKLLFHYYDKDFNNEADTPDNFQSRRPNTSFCFLDIRSPGLGDTAMYLCATSRDYGNYEQYFGPGTRLTVT.

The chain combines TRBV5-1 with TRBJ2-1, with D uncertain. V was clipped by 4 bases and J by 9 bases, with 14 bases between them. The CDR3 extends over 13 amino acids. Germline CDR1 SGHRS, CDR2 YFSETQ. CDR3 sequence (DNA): TGCGCCAGCAGCGAAGGAGCGCGGAGTGAGCAGTTCTTC. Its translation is CASSEGARSEQFF.

CDR3 amino acids: CASSQHPGTGELFF. In DNA form, the CDR3 reads TGCGCCAGCAGCCAACACCCAGGGACCGGGGAGCTGTTTTTT. The V gene is TRBV4-3, the J gene TRBJ2-2; weak D call: TRBD1 (5 bases). Trimming pared 2 bases from V and 5 bases from J, leaving 9 bases between. Per germline, CDR1 LGHNA and CDR2 YSLEER. The CDR3 is 14 amino acids.

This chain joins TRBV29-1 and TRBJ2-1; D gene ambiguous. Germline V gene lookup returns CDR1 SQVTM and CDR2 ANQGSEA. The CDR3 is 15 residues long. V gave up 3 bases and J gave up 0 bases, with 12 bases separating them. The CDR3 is CSVDNPRGSYNEQFF. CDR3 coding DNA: TGCAGCGTTGACAACCCCCGAGGCTCCTACAATGAGCAGTTCTTC.

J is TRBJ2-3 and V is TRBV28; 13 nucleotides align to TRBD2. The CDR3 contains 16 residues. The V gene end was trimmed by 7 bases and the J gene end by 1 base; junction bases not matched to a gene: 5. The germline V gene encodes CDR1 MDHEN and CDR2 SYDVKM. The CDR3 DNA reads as TGTGCCAGCACCACAGGACTAGCGGGAGGCACAGATACGCAGTATTTT. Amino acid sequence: CASTTGLAGGTDTQYF.

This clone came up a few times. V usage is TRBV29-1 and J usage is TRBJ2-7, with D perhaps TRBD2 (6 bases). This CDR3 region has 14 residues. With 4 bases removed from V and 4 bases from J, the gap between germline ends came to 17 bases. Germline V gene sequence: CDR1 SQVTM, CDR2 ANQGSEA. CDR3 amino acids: CSVGRDGKAYEQYF. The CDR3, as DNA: TGCAGCGTTGGGAGGGACGGGAAAGCGTACGAGCAGTACTTC.

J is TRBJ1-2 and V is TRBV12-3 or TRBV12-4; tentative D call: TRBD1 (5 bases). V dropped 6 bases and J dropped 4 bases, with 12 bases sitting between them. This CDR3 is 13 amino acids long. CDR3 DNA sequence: TGTGCCAGCAGGCCCCCAGGGATCTATGGCTACACCTTC. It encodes CASRPPGIYGYTF.

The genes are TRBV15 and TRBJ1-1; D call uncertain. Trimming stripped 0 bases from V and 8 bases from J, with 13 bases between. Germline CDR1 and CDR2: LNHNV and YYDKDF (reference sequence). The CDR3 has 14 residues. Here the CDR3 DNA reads TGTGCCACCAGCAGAGATACGGTCAACCGGGAAGCTTTCTTT. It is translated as CATSRDTVNREAFF.

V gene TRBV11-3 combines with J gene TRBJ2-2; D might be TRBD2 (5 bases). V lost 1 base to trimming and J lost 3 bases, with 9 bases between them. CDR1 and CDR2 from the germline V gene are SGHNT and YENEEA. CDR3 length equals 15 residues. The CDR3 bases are TGTGCCAGCAGCTTAGGAGGGTTTGACACCGGGGAGCTGTTTTTT. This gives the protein CASSLGGFDTGELFF. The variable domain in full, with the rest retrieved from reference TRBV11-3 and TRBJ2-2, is EAGVVQSPRYKIIEKKQPVAFWCNPISGHNTLYWYLQNLGQGPELLIRYENEEAVDDSQLPKDRFSAERLKGVDSTLKIQPAELGDSAVYLCASSLGGFDTGELFFGEGSRLTVL.

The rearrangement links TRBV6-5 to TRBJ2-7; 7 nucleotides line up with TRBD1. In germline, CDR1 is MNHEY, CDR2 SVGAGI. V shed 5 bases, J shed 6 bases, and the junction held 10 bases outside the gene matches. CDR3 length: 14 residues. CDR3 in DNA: TGTGCCAGCAGTCTACCGGGACAGCGTACCGAGCAGTACTTC. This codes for CASSLPGQRTEQYF.

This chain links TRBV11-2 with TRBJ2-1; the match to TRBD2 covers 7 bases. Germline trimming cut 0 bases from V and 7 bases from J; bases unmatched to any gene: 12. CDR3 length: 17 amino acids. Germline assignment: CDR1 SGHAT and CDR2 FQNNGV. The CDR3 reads CASSLDYGGRALNEQFF. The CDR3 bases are TGTGCCAGCAGCTTAGATTATGGAGGGAGGGCCCTAAATGAGCAGTTCTTC.

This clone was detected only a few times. DNA of the CDR3: TGTGCCAGTATGGGACTTGCGGGAGGGAGTGAGCAGTTCTTC. This encodes CASMGLAGGSEQFF. The chain combines TRBV19 with TRBJ2-1, with TRBD2 matching over 9 bases. With V trimmed by 7 bases and J by 9 bases, 10 bases remained unmatched. In germline, CDR1 is LNHDA, CDR2 SQIVND (reference sequence). This CDR3 has 14 amino acids.

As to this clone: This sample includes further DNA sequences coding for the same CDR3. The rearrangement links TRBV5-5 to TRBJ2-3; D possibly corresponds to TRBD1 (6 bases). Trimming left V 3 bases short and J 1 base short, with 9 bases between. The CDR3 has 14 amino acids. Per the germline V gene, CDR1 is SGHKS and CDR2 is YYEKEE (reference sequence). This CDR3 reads CASSSRTGTDTQYF. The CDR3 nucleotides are TGTGCCAGCAGCTCGAGGACAGGCACAGATACGCAGTATTTT.